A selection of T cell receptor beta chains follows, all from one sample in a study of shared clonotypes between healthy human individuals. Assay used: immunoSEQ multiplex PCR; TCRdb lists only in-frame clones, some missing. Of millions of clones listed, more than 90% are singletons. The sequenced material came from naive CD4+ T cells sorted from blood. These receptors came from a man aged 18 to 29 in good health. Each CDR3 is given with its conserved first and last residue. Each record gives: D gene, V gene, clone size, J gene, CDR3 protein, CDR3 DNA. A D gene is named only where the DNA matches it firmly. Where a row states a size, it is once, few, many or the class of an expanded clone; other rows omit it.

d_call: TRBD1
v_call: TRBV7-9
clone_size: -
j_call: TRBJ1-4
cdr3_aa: CASSYRGHGEKLFF
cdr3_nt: TGTGCCAGCAGCTACAGGGGTCACGGTGAAAAACTGTTTTTT

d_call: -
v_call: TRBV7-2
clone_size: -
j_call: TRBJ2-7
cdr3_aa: CASSSKGGWAETYEQYF
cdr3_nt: TGTGCCAGCAGCTCCAAAGGGGGATGGGCGGAAACCTACGAGCAGTACTTC

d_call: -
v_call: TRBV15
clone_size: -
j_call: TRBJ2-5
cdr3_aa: CATSRALLQETQYF
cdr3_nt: TGTGCCACCAGCAGAGCCCTACTTCAAGAGACCCAGTACTTC

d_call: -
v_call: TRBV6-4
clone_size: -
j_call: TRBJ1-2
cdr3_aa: CASSAGDTHYGYTF
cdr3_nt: TGTGCCAGCAGTGCCGGGGACACCCACTATGGCTACACCTTC

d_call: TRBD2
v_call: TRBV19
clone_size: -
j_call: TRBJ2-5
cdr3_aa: CASSIGKGLEARETQYF
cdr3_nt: TGTGCCAGTAGTATTGGAAAGGGACTAGAGGCGCGAGAGACCCAGTACTTC

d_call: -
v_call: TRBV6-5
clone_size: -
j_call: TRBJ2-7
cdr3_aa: CASSLTGSYEQYF
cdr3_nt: TGTGCCAGCAGTTTGACCGGGAGCTACGAGCAGTACTTC

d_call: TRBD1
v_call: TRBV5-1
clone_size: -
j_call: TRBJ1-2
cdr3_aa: CASTLTGANYGYTF
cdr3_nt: TGCGCCAGCACCCTGACAGGGGCTAACTATGGCTACACCTTC

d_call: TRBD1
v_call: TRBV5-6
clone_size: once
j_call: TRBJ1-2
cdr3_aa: CASSPGERQGTF
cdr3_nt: TGTGCCAGCAGCCCGGGGGAGAGACAGGGCACCTTC

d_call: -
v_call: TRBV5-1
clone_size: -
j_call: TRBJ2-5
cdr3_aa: CASRGSGQETQYF
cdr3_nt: TGCGCCAGCAGAGGCTCTGGGCAAGAGACCCAGTACTTC

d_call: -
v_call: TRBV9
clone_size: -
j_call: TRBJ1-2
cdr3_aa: CASSGRDAGYTF
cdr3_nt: TGTGCCAGCAGCGGAAGGGACGCCGGCTACACCTTC

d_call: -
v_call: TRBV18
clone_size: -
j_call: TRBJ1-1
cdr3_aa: CASSPSPGRQNTEAFF
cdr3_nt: TGTGCCAGCTCACCATCTCCGGGACGGCAGAACACTGAAGCTTTCTTT

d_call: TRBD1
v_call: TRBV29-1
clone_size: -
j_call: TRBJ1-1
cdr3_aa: CSVQQGDTEAFF
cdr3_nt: TGCAGCGTTCAGCAGGGGGACACTGAAGCTTTCTTT

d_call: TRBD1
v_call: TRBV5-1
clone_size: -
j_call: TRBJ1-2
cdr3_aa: CASSREDRAYGYTF
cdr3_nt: TGCGCCAGCAGCCGAGAGGACAGGGCCTATGGCTACACCTTC

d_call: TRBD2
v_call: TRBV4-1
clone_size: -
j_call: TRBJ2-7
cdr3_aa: CASSHSSGITYEQYF
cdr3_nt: TGCGCCAGCAGCCACTCTAGCGGGATTACCTACGAGCAGTACTTC

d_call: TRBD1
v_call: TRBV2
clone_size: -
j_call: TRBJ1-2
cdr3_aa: CASSGDGQGSYGYTF
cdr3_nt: TGTGCCAGCAGCGGAGACGGACAGGGGAGCTATGGCTACACCTTC

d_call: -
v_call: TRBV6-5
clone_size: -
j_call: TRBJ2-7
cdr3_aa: CASSYSQSLGPYEQYF
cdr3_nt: TGTGCCAGCAGTTACTCCCAAAGTTTGGGTCCCTACGAGCAGTACTTC

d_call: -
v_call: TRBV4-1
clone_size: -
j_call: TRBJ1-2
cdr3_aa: CASSSGGANYGYTF
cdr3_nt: TGCGCCAGCAGCTCGGGGGGAGCTAACTATGGCTACACCTTC

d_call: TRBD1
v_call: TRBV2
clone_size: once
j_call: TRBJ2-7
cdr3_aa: CASSVEQGWYEQYF
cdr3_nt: TGTGCCAGCAGCGTAGAACAGGGGTGGTACGAGCAGTACTTC

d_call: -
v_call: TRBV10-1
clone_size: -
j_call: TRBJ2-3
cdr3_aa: CASSESAGADTQYF
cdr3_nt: TGCGCCAGCAGTGAGTCAGCAGGGGCGGATACGCAGTATTTT

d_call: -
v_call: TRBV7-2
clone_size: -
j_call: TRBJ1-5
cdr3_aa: CASSLGGGQPQHF
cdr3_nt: TGTGCCAGCAGCTTAGGTGGGGGTCAGCCCCAGCATTTT

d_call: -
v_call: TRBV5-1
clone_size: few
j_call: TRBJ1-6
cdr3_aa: CASSPGQGNSPLHF
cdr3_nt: TGCGCCAGCAGCCCGGGGCAGGGGAATTCACCCCTCCACTTT

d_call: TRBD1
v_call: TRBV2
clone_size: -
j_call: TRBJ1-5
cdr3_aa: CASSHTGTGFAQPQHF
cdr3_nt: TGTGCCAGCAGTCACACCGGGACAGGCTTCGCACAGCCCCAGCATTTT

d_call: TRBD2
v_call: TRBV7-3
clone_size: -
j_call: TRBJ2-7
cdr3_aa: CASKVGAGATYEQYF
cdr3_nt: TGTGCCAGCAAAGTCGGAGCGGGGGCAACCTACGAGCAGTACTTC

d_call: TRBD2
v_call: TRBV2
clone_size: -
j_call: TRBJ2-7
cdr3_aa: CASSVLTSGRLSYEQYF
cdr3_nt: TGTGCCAGCAGTGTTCTGACTAGCGGGAGGTTGTCCTACGAGCAGTACTTC

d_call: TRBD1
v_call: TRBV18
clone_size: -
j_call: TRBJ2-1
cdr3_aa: CASYSGTDYNEQFF
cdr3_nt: TGTGCCAGCTACTCCGGGACAGATTACAATGAGCAGTTCTTC

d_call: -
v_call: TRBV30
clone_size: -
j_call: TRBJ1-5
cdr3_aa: CAWSVLWGPQHF
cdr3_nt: TGTGCCTGGAGTGTACTGTGGGGGCCCCAGCATTTT

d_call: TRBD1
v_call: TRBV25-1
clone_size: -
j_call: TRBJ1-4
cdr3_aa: CASSGTGVKEKLFF
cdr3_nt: TGTGCCAGCAGCGGGACAGGGGTCAAAGAAAAACTGTTTTTT

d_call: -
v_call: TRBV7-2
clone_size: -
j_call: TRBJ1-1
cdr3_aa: CASSLKPGPDLGAFF
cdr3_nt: TGTGCCAGCAGCTTAAAACCGGGACCAGATCTAGGGGCTTTCTTT

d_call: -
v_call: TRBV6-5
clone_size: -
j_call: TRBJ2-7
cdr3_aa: CASSVSGGDYEQYF
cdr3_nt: TGTGCCAGCAGTGTCAGTGGTGGGGACTACGAGCAGTACTTC

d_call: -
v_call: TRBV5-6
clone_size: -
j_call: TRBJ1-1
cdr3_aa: CASSLFAGNTEAFF
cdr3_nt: TGTGCCAGCAGCTTGTTTGCAGGGAACACTGAAGCTTTCTTT

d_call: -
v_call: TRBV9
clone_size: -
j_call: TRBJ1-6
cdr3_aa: CASGPGPPNSPLHF
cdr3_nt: TGTGCCAGCGGTCCCGGGCCCCCCAATTCACCCCTCCACTTT

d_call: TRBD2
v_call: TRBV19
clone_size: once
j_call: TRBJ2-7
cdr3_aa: CASSIEGSTGAGRSYEQYF
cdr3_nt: TGTGCCAGTAGTATAGAGGGATCAACAGGAGCGGGAAGGTCCTACGAGCAGTACTTC